This is a list of T cell receptor beta chains from one sample in a study of T cell responses to AZD1222 COVID-19 vaccine. TCRdb's copy holds only in-frame clones and misses some; the assay was immunoSEQ multiplex PCR. The data hold approximately 180,000 clones, with around 89% observed a single time. The source material was peripheral blood, sampled on day 0 of AZD1222 vaccination. These receptors were collected from an adult in good health. CDR3s include the opening cysteine and the closing phenylalanine or tryptophan. Each record gives: J gene, clone size, V gene, D gene, CDR3 DNA, CDR3 protein. The D gene is left open where the match is weak. A row's size may be missing; if present it is once, few, many or a size class.

TRBJ2-1	-	TRBV10-1	-	TGCGCCAGCAGTGAACGTTACAATGAGCAGTTCTTC	CASSERYNEQFF
TRBJ2-7	-	TRBV28	TRBD2	TGTGCCAGCAGCCCACCTCTAGCGGGACGGTACGAGCAGTACTTC	CASSPPLAGRYEQYF
TRBJ1-4	-	TRBV30	TRBD1	TGTGCCTGGACCCGTTCCGGGACAGGGAGTGAAAAACTGTTTTTT	CAWTRSGTGSEKLFF
TRBJ2-7	-	TRBV28	-	TGTGCCAGCAGTTTAAGACCGGAGGGACACGAGCAGTACTTC	CASSLRPEGHEQYF
TRBJ2-3	-	TRBV25-1	-	TGTGCCAGCAGTTTGGACAGCCGGCCCACAGATACGCAGTATTTT	CASSLDSRPTDTQYF
TRBJ1-2	-	TRBV12-3/TRBV12-4	-	TGTGCCAGCAGTTTGTCAGGGACCTATGGCTACACCTTC	CASSLSGTYGYTF
TRBJ1-5	-	TRBV28	TRBD1	TGTGCCAGCAGTTTATTTCGGGGACAGGATAGCAATCAGCCCCAGCATTTT	CASSLFRGQDSNQPQHF
TRBJ2-7	-	TRBV14	TRBD2	TGTGCCAGCAGCCAAGAGGGGCTAGCGGGAGTAATGAACGAGCAGTACTTC	CASSQEGLAGVMNEQYF
TRBJ1-6	-	TRBV19	TRBD1	TGTGCCAGTAGTCCGTGGGACAGGAATAATTCACCCCTCCACTTT	CASSPWDRNNSPLHF
TRBJ1-2	once	TRBV5-1	-	TGCGCCAGCAGCTTGGTCCTATTAGCGGGAGATGGCTACACCTTC	CASSLVLLAGDGYTF
TRBJ2-2	-	TRBV11-2	TRBD2	TGTGCCAGCACCACATTAGCGGGGGGGCGGACCGGGGAGCTGTTTTTT	CASTTLAGGRTGELFF
TRBJ2-7	few	TRBV15	-	TGTGCCACCAGCCGACTTGGGGACGAGCAGTACTTC	CATSRLGDEQYF
TRBJ1-2	-	TRBV2	TRBD1	TGTGCCAGCAGAGGGACAGGGGCCGCGCACTACACCTTC	CASRGTGAAHYTF
TRBJ1-2	few	TRBV6-1	-	TGTGCCAGCAGTGAAGTGACCACAGGGAATGCTAACTATGGCTACACCTTC	CASSEVTTGNANYGYTF
TRBJ2-1	once	TRBV3-1/TRBV3-2	-	TGTGCCAGCCGGGGAGAAGGCCTCAGCTCCTACAATGAGCAGTTCTTC	CASRGEGLSSYNEQFF
TRBJ2-7	-	TRBV2	-	TGTGCCAGCAGATACCGCCGGGACCCAGCCTACGAGCAGTACTTC	CASRYRRDPAYEQYF
TRBJ2-7	-	TRBV28	-	TGTGCCAGCAGTTCCCCTAGCGTCCCTAACTACGAGCAGTACTTC	CASSSPSVPNYEQYF
TRBJ1-6	-	TRBV18	TRBD1	TGTGCCAGCTCACAGGGACAGGGGGTAACACCCCTCCACTTT	CASSQGQGVTPLHF
TRBJ1-5	few	TRBV28	-	TGTGCCAGCAGTTTGGGGGGTCAGCCCCAGCATTTT	CASSLGGQPQHF
TRBJ1-1	-	TRBV2	TRBD1	TGTGCCAGCAGTGAAAGGCTACCGGGACAGGGGGCGGGGGAAGCTTTCTTT	CASSERLPGQGAGEAFF
TRBJ1-5	-	TRBV19	TRBD1	TGTGCCAGTAGTGGGTCGGGACAGGGTGGCAATCAGCCCCAGCATTTT	CASSGSGQGGNQPQHF
TRBJ1-1	-	TRBV10-3	TRBD1	TGTTCCCATCAGGGGGACAGGGCTGCTGAAGCTTTCTTT	CSHQGDRAAEAFF
TRBJ1-5	-	TRBV9	TRBD1	TGTGCCAGCAGCGAGGATCCAGGGGGACAGCCCCAGCATTTT	CASSEDPGGQPQHF
TRBJ2-1	-	TRBV11-2	-	TGTGCCAGCAGCTTAGAGGGTTGGGATGAGCAGTTCTTC	CASSLEGWDEQFF
TRBJ1-4	few	TRBV6-5	TRBD1	TGTGCCAGCGGGCCTCCGGGACAGGGGAATGAAAAACTGTTTTTT	CASGPPGQGNEKLFF
TRBJ1-2	-	TRBV12-3/TRBV12-4	TRBD1	TGTGCCAGCAAGTTGGGTTTGGGACAGCTTTTCAACTTC	CASKLGLGQLFNF
TRBJ2-1	-	TRBV4-1	-	TGCGCCAGCAGCCAAGTCGAGTCACGAGAACTGTTCTTC	CASSQVESRELFF
TRBJ1-2	-	TRBV5-6	-	TGTGCCAGCAGCTTGTCAAGTGGCTACACCTTC	CASSLSSGYTF